The TCR beta chain described here comes from a study of blood T cell repertoires in COVID-19. Using immunoSEQ multiplex PCR, the repertoire was profiled, and TCRdb retains in-frame clones only, with some absent. Altogether approximately 170,000 clones are present, 70% to 85% being singletons, with the ten largest covering less than 8%. This CDR3 comprises 19 residues. The germline gives CDR1 SGHTA, CDR2 FQGTGA. The V segment lost 0 bases and the J segment 0 bases; nucleotides outside the gene matches: 6. Sequenced: peripheral blood. The sequence was collected from a man older than 75 with COVID-19, enrolled during active disease. V is TRBV7-3 and J is TRBJ1-5; TRBD1 aligns across 12 bases. The CDR3 coding sequence is TGTGCCAGCAGCTTAACCGGGACAGGGGGCCGCTATAGCAATCAGCCCCAGCATTTT. Translation gives CASSLTGTGGRYSNQPQHF.